The 10 T cell receptor beta chains below come from one sample, sequenced in a study of T cell changes during pregnancy in multiple sclerosis. Repertoires were generated with immunoSEQ multiplex PCR, while TCRdb's copy carries only in-frame clones and drops some. The table includes around 56,000 clones, 75% to 95% detected once. The starting material was peripheral blood, obtained in the first trimester of pregnancy. The receptors shown here come from a female donor in good health, enrolled as a control in a pregnancy study.

The chain uses TRBV9 and TRBJ2-2; a possible D gene is TRBD1 (5 bases). CDR3 length: 15 amino acids. CDR1 and CDR2 from the germline V gene are SGDLS and YYNGEE. V was cut by 3 bases and J by 7 bases, with 16 bases left in between. The CDR3 spells CASSDQRGGDGELFF. CDR3 sequence (DNA): TGTGCCAGCAGCGACCAAAGGGGTGGGGACGGGGAGCTGTTTTTT.

This clone was counted between two and nine times. V gene TRBV6-5 combines with J gene TRBJ1-6, with 10 bases matching TRBD1. V gave up 0 bases and J gave up 10 bases; unmatched junction bases: 6. Germline CDR1 is MNHEY and CDR2 is SVGAGI. The CDR3 is 16 residues long. DNA of the CDR3: TGTGCCAGCAGTTACTCGACTGGGACAGGGGACTCACCCCTCCACTTT. It is translated as CASSYSTGTGDSPLHF.

The table lists this clone with a few counts. This rearrangement joins TRBV6-1 to TRBJ1-6; the D gene is possibly TRBD1 (6 bases). The V end was cut by 3 bases, the J end by 8 bases, with 14 bases between. Per the germline V gene, CDR1 is MNHNS and CDR2 is SASEGT. The CDR3 covers 15 residues. Here the CDR3 reads CASSDGGGTYSPLHF. CDR3 DNA: TGTGCCAGCAGTGATGGCGGGGGGACATATTCACCCCTCCACTTT.

The rearrangement uses TRBV28 and TRBJ2-5; 12 nucleotides match TRBD1. CDR1 MDHEN and CDR2 SYDVKM come from the germline V gene. The CDR3 is made up of 16 amino acids. V was clipped by 5 bases and J by 4 bases; unmatched bases: 8. The CDR3 region has the DNA TGTGCCAGCAGTCCCTCTCCGGGACAGGGGGCAGAGACCCAGTACTTC. Protein: CASSPSPGQGAETQYF. Looking up the rest from reference TRBV28 and TRBJ2-5 gives the full variable domain: DVKVTQSSRYLVKRTGEKVFLECVQDMDHENMFWYRQDPGLGLRLIYFSYDVKMKEKGDIPEGYSVSREKKERFSLILESASTNQTSMYLCASSPSPGQGAETQYFGPGTRLLVL.

This clone was counted once. The chain recombines TRBV27 with TRBJ1-1, with 7 bases identical to TRBD1. V was pared by 2 bases and J by 0 bases, with 6 bases of the junction left unmatched. Germline V gene lookup returns CDR1 MNHEY and CDR2 SMNVEV (reference sequence). There are 16 residues in the CDR3. The CDR3 DNA reads TGTGCCAGCAGTTTAAACTTGGGACAGATGAACACTGAAGCTTTCTTT. It yields the protein CASSLNLGQMNTEAFF.

The sample holds a few counts of this clone. This chain joins TRBV10-3 and TRBJ1-1, with D possibly matching TRBD1 (5 bases). Trimming took 5 bases from V and 2 from J, leaving 15 bases between them. The CDR3 runs to 15 residues. The germline CDR1 and CDR2 sequences are ENHRY and SYGVKD. As DNA, the CDR3 is TGTGCCATCAGTAGACAGACTGGGGCCAACACTGAAGCTTTCTTT. This encodes CAISRQTGANTEAFF.

The chain recombines TRBV11-1 with TRBJ2-1; 10 nucleotides line up with TRBD2. The CDR3 totals 16 residues. The V and J ends lost 2 bases and 8 bases, in that order; junction bases with no gene match: 9. CDR1 SGHAT and CDR2 FQDESV come from the germline V gene (reference sequence). The DNA of the CDR3 is TGTGCCAGCAGCTTAACGGCTAGCGGGAGTAAAGATGAGCAGTTCTTC. Amino acid sequence: CASSLTASGSKDEQFF.

The gene calls are TRBV11-1 and TRBJ1-1; 11 nucleotides agree with TRBD1. CDR3 length equals 17 residues. Trimming took 2 bases from V and 3 from J; bases not matched to a gene: 8. In germline, CDR1 is SGHAT, CDR2 FQDESV (reference sequence). CDR3 sequence reads: CASSLRWTGGLDTEAFF. The CDR3 nucleotides are TGTGCCAGCAGCTTAAGGTGGACAGGGGGCTTGGACACTGAAGCTTTCTTT.

This clone was observed once. This rearrangement joins TRBV7-9 to TRBJ2-3, with D tentatively TRBD2 (6 bases). The V end lost 1 base, the J end lost 6 bases, and 14 bases lay between the germline ends. Germline V lookup: CDR1 SEHNR, CDR2 FQNEAQ (reference sequence). The length of the CDR3 is 15 residues. DNA of the CDR3: TGTGCCAGCAGCTTAGTTGGCGGGAAGCGCGATACGCAGTATTTT. As protein: CASSLVGGKRDTQYF.

The gene calls are TRBV6-5 and TRBJ2-3, with 7 nucleotides matching TRBD1. This CDR3 is 16 amino acids long. The V segment lost 3 bases and the J segment 6 bases; nucleotides outside the gene matches: 12. Per germline, CDR1 MNHEY and CDR2 SVGAGI. CDR3 nucleotide sequence: TGTGCCAGCAGTTATTCAGACAGGGCGCAGGTGGATACGCAGTATTTT. This codes for CASSYSDRAQVDTQYF.